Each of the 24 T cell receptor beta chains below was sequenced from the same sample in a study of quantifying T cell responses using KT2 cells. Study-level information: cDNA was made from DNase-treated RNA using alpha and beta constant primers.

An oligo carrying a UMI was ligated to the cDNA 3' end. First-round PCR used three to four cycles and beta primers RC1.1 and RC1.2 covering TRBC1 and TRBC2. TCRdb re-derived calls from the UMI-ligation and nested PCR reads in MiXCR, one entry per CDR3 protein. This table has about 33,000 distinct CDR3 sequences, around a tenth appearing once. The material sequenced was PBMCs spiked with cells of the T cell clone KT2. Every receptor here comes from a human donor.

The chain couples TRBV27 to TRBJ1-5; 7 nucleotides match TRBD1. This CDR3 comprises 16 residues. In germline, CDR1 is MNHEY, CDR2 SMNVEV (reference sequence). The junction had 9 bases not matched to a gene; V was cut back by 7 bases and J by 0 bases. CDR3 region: CASKQGELDSNQPQHF. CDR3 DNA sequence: TGTGCCAGCAAGCAGGGGGAGTTGGATAGCAATCAGCCCCAGCATTTT.

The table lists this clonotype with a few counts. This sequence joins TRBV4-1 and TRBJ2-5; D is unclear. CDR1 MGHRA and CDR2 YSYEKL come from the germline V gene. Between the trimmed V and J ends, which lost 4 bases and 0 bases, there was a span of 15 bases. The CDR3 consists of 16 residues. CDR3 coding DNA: TGCGCCAGCAGCCGCCTATCGACATGGGACCAAGAGACCCAGTACTTC. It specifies CASSRLSTWDQETQYF.

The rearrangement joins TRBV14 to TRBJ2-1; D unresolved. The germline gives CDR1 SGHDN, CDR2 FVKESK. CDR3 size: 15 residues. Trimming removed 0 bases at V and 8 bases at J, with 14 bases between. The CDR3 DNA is TGTGCCAGCAGCCAAGATCTTGGGCTATTTCATGAGCAGTTCTTC. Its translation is CASSQDLGLFHEQFF.

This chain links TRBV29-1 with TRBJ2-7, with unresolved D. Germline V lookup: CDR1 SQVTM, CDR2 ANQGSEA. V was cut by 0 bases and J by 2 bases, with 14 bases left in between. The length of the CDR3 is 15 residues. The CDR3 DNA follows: TGCAGCGTTGAAGATCAAGCATTCGGGCCCTACGAGCAGTACTTC. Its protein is CSVEDQAFGPYEQYF.

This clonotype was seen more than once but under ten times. CDR3 residues: CASHWGLRGSYNEQFF. Here the CDR3 DNA reads TGTGCCAGCCATTGGGGACTGAGAGGGAGTTACAATGAGCAGTTCTTC. V gene TRBV11-1 combines with J gene TRBJ2-1, with D perhaps TRBD2 (6 bases). Trimming removed 8 bases at V and 4 bases at J, with 21 bases between. This CDR3 is built from 16 residues. The germline CDR1 and CDR2 sequences are SGHAT and FQDESV (reference sequence). Using reference TRBV11-1 and TRBJ2-1 for the parts outside the CDR3, the full variable domain is EAEVAQSPRYKITEKSQAVAFWCDPISGHATLYWYRQILGQGPELLVQFQDESVVDDSQLPKDRFSAERLKGVDSTLKIQPAELGDSAMYLCASHWGLRGSYNEQFFGPGTRLTVL.

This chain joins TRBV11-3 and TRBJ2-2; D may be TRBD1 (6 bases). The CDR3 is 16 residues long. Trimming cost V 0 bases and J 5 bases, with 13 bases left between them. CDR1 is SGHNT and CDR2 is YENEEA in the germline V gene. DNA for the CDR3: TGTGCCAGCAGCTTAGATTGGGGGCTCGGAACCGGGGAGCTGTTTTTT. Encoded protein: CASSLDWGLGTGELFF. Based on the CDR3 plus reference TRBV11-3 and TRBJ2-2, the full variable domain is EAGVVQSPRYKIIEKKQPVAFWCNPISGHNTLYWYLQNLGQGPELLIRYENEEAVDDSQLPKDRFSAERLKGVDSTLKIQPAELGDSAVYLCASSLDWGLGTGELFFGEGSRLTVL.

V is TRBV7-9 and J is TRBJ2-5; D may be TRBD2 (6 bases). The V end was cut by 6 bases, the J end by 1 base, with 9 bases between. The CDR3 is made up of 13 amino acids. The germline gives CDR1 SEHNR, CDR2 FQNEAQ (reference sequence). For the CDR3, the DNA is TGTGCCAGCAGGGACGGGGGCCAAGAGACCCAGTACTTC. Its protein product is CASRDGGQETQYF.

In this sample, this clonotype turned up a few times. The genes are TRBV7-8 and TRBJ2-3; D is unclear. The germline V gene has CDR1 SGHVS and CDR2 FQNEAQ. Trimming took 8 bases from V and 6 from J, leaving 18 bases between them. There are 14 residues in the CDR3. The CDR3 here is CASSSTGSVDTQYF. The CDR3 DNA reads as TGTGCCAGCTCTTCTACTGGGTCCGTGGATACGCAGTATTTT.

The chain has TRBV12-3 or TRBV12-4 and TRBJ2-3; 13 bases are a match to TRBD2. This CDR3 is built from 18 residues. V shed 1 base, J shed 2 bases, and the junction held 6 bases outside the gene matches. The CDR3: CASSLVGGLAGNTDTQYF. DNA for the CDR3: TGTGCCAGCAGTTTAGTTGGGGGACTAGCGGGGAACACAGATACGCAGTATTTT.

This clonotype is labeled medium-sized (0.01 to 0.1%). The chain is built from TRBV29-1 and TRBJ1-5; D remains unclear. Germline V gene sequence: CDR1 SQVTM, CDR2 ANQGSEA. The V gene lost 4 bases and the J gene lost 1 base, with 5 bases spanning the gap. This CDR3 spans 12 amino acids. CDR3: CSVGSSNQPQHF. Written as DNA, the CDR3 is TGCAGCGTTGGATCGAGCAATCAGCCCCAGCATTTT. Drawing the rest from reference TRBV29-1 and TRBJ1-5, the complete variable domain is SAVISQKPSRDICQRGTSLTIQCQVDSQVTMMFWYRQQPGQSLTLIATANQGSEATYESGFVIDKFPISRPNLTFSTLTVSNMSPEDSSIYLCSVGSSNQPQHFGDGTRLSIL.

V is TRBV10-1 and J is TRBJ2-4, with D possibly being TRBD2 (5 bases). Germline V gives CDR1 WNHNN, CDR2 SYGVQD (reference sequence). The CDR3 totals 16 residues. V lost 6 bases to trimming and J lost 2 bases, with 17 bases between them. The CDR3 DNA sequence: TGCGCCAGCAGCCCCGGGATAGCGCCCTCCAAAAACATTCAGTACTTC. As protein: CASSPGIAPSKNIQYF.

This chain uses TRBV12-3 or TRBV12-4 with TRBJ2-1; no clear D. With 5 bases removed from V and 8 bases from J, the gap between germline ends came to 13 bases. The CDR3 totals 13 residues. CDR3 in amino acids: CASSRVGLHEQFF. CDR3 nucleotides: TGTGCCAGCAGTCGGGTCGGTTTACATGAGCAGTTCTTC.

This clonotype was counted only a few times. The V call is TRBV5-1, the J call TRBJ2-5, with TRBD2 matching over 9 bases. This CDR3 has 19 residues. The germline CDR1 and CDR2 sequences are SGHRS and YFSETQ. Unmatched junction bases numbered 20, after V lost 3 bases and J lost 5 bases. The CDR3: CASSSEGLWLAGKDETQYF. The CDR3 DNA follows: TGCGCCAGCAGCTCGGAAGGCCTTTGGCTAGCGGGAAAGGATGAGACCCAGTACTTC.

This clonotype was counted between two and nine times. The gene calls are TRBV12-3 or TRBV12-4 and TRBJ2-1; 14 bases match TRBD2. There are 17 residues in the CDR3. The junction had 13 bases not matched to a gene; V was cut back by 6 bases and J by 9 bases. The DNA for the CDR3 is TGTGCCAGCAGCCTACGACTAGCGGGAGGGATCTGGGGTGAGCAGTTCTTC. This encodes CASSLRLAGGIWGEQFF.

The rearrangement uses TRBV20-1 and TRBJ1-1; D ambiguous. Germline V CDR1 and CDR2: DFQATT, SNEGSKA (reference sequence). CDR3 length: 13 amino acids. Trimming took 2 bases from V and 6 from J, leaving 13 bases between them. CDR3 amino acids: CSARYTVGAEAFF. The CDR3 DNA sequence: TGCAGTGCTAGATATACCGTAGGTGCTGAAGCTTTCTTT.

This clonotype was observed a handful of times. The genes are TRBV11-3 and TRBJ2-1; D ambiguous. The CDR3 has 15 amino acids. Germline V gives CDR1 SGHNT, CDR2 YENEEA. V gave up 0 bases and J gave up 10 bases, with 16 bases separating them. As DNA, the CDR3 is TGTGCCAGCAGCTTAGATTCGTTGCAGGCGTCGGAGCAGTTCTTC. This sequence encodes CASSLDSLQASEQFF.

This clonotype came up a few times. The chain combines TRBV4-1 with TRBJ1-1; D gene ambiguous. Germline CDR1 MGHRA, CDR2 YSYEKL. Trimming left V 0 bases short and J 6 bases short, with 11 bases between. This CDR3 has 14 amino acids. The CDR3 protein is CASSQEGTSPEAFF. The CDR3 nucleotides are TGCGCCAGCAGCCAAGAAGGAACCTCACCTGAAGCTTTCTTT.

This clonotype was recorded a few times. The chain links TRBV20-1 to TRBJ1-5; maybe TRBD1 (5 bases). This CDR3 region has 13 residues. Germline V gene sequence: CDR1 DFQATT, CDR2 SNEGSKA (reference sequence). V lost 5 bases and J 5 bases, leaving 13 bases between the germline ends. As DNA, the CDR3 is TGCAGTGCTGTCCTCTGGGGGGATCAGCCCCAGCATTTT. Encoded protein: CSAVLWGDQPQHF.

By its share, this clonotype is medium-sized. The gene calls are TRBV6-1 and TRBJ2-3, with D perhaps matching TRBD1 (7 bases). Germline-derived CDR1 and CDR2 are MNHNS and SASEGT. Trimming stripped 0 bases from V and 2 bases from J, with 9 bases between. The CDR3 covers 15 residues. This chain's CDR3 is CASSEAEGATDTQYF. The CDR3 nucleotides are TGTGCCAGCAGTGAAGCGGAGGGGGCCACAGATACGCAGTATTTT.

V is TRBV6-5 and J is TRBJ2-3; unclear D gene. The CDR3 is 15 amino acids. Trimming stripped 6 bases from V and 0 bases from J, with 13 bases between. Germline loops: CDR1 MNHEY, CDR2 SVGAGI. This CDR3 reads CASSSATASTDTQYF. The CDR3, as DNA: TGTGCCAGCAGCTCGGCCACAGCTAGCACAGATACGCAGTATTTT.

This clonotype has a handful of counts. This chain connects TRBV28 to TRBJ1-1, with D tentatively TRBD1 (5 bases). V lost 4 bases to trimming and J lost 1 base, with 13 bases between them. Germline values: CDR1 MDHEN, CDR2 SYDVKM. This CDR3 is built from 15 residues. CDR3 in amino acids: CASSWGEVGNTEAFF. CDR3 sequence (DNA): TGTGCCAGCAGTTGGGGGGAGGTTGGGAACACTGAAGCTTTCTTT.

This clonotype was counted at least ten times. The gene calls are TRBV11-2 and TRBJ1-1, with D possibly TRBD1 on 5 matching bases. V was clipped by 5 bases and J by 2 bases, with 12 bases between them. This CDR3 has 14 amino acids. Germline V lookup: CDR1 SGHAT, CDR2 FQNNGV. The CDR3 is CASSGHDSNTEAFF. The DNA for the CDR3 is TGTGCCAGCAGCGGCCACGACAGCAACACTGAAGCTTTCTTT.

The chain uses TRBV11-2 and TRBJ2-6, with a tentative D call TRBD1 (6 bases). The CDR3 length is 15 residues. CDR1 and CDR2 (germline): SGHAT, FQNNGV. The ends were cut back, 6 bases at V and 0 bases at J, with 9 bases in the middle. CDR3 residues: CASSTGFSGANVLTF. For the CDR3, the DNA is TGTGCCAGCAGTACAGGGTTCTCTGGGGCCAACGTCCTGACTTTC.

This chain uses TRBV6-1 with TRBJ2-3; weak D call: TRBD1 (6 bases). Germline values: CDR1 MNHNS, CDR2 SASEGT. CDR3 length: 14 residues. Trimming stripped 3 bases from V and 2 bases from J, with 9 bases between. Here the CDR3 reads CASSDRGSTDTQYF. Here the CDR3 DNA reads TGTGCCAGCAGTGACAGGGGATCCACAGATACGCAGTATTTT.